These 5 T cell receptor beta chains were all obtained from the same sample, sequenced in a study of early T cells in non-severe SARS-CoV-2 infection. One entry per CDR3 protein results from TCRdb running MiXCR on the 5' RACE reads. The sample contains 90,000 to 100,000 distinct CDR3 sequences, roughly 13% of which appear only once. The specimen was whole blood. These receptors originate from an adult who was a healthcare worker with PCR-confirmed SARS-CoV-2 infection or an uninfected control (not recorded which).

The rearrangement joins TRBV29-1 to TRBJ2-1, with 7 bases identical to TRBD1. The junction had 6 bases not matched to a gene; V was cut back by 7 bases and J by 9 bases. The CDR3 is made up of 11 amino acids. Germline-derived CDR1 and CDR2 are SQVTM and ANQGSEA. The CDR3 bases are TGCAGCGCGAAACAGGGGCCTGAGCAGTTCTTC. Translating it yields CSAKQGPEQFF.

The chain uses TRBV12-3 or TRBV12-4 and TRBJ2-1; D unresolved. The CDR3 runs to 15 residues. Trimming removed 6 bases at V and 3 bases at J, with 15 bases between. CDR3 coding DNA: TGTGCCAGCAGGCCAAGGGTTAGCCGCTACAATGAGCAGTTCTTC. Translation: CASRPRVSRYNEQFF.

This clonotype was seen more than once but under ten times. J is TRBJ1-4 and V is TRBV3-1, with 9 bases fitting TRBD1. The J segment lost 4 bases and the V segment lost 3 bases, leaving 3 bases of the junction unmatched. Germline V gene data show CDR1 as LGHDT and CDR2 as YNNKEL (reference sequence). CDR3 size: 15 residues. CDR3 bases: TGTGCCAGCAGCCAGCCGGGACAGGGTAATGAAAAACTGTTTTTT. Its translation: CASSQPGQGNEKLFF.

At least ten counts were recorded for this clonotype. The chain joins TRBV11-2 to TRBJ2-6; possible D gene TRBD2, 6 bases. The V and J ends lost 5 bases and 0 bases respectively, with 8 bases between them. CDR3 length equals 15 residues. The germline V gene has CDR1 SGHAT and CDR2 FQNNGV. CDR3 DNA: TGTGCCAGCAGCCGAGCGGGCTCTGGGGCCAACGTCCTGACTTTC. This sequence encodes CASSRAGSGANVLTF. Combining the CDR3 with reference TRBV11-2 and TRBJ2-6 gives the whole variable domain EAGVAQSPRYKIIEKRQSVAFWCNPISGHATLYWYQQILGQGPKLLIQFQNNGVVDDSQLPKDRFSAERLKGVDSTLKIQPAKLEDSAVYLCASSRAGSGANVLTFGAGSRLTVL.

This clonotype was detected only a few times. J is TRBJ1-6 and V is TRBV7-6; D gene ambiguous. This CDR3 spans 17 amino acids. The germline gives CDR1 SGHVS, CDR2 FNYEAQ. Trimming took 2 bases from V and 0 from J, leaving 11 bases between them. DNA for the CDR3: TGTGCCAGCAGCTTATCCCCACCCGGCTCCTATAATTCACCCCTCCACTTT. Encoded protein: CASSLSPPGSYNSPLHF.